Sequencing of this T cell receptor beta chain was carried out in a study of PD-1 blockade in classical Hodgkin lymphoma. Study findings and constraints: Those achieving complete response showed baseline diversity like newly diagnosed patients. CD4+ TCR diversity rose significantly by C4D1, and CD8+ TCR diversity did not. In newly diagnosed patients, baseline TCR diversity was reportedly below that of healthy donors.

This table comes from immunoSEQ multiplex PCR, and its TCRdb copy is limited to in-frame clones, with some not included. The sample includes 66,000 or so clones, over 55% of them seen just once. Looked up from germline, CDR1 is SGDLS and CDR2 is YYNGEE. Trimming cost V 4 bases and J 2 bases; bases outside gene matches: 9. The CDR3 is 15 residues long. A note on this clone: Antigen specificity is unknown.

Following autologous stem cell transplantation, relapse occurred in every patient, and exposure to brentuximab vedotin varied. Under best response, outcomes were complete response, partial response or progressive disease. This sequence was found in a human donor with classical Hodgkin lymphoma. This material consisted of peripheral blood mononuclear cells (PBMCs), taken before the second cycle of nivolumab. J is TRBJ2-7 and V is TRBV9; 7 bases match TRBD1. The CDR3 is CASSLVAGGPYEQYF. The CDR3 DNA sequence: TGTGCCAGCAGCCTCGTTGCAGGGGGACCCTACGAGCAGTACTTC.